The 19 T cell receptor beta chains below come from one sample, sequenced in a study of blood T cell repertoires in COVID-19. Profiling relied on immunoSEQ multiplex PCR, and the TCRdb table lists in-frame clones only, not all of them. Here the sample spans 200,000 to 250,000 clones, 86% being singletons. Sequenced: peripheral blood. All receptors come from a woman in her forties or fifties with COVID-19, enrolled during active disease.

V is TRBV2 and J is TRBJ2-1; maybe TRBD1 (6 bases). This CDR3 is built from 15 residues. The germline V gene encodes CDR1 SNHLY and CDR2 FYNNEI. V was shortened by 1 base and J by 4 bases, with 11 bases between the two germline ends. The CDR3 protein is CASSEEQGIYNEQFF. In nucleotides, the CDR3 is TGTGCCAGCAGTGAAGAACAGGGAATATACAATGAGCAGTTCTTC.

The count of this clone is one. This CDR3 reads CASSPRGAETYGYTF. CDR3 DNA: TGTGCCAGCAGCCCCCGGGGGGCGGAAACTTATGGCTACACCTTC. The rearrangement joins TRBV7-8 to TRBJ1-2; perhaps TRBD1 as D (6 bases). The CDR3 loop spans 15 amino acids. CDR1 is SGHVS and CDR2 is FQNEAQ in the germline V gene. V lost 5 bases and J 5 bases, leaving 18 bases between the germline ends. The full variable domain, rest sourced from reference TRBV7-8 and TRBJ1-2, is GAGVSQSPRYKVAKRGQDVALRCDPISGHVSLFWYQQALGQGPEFLTYFQNEAQLDKSGLPSDRFFAERPEGSVSTLKIQRTQQEDSAVYLCASSPRGAETYGYTFGSGTRLTVV.

The CDR3 nucleotides are TGTGCCAGCAGCGCGTCTGGGGCCAACGTCCTGACTTTC. Amino acids: CASSASGANVLTF. The chain couples TRBV9 to TRBJ2-6; D unresolved. This CDR3 region has 13 residues. CDR1 is SGDLS and CDR2 is YYNGEE in the germline V gene. The ends were cut back, 3 bases at V and 1 base at J, with 2 bases in the middle.

On this clone: The same CDR3 is also encoded by other DNA sequences in this sample. The chain is built from TRBV3-1 (or the pseudogene TRBV3-2) and TRBJ1-6, with 7 bases fitting TRBD1. Trimming took 4 bases from V and 6 from J; bases not matched to a gene: 3. The CDR3 spans 14 residues. The germline V gene encodes CDR1 LGHDT and CDR2 YNNKEL (reference sequence). The CDR3, as DNA: TGTGCCAGCAGCCGCGGGACAGCTAATTCACCCCTCCACTTT. Amino acids: CASSRGTANSPLHF.

This sequence joins TRBV7-8 and TRBJ2-7; 9 bases match TRBD2. Germline V lookup: CDR1 SGHVS, CDR2 FQNEAQ. This CDR3 comprises 15 residues. With V trimmed by 5 bases and J by 2 bases, 7 bases remained unmatched. DNA for the CDR3: TGTGCCAGCAGCGCTAGTAGCGGGGGCCCCTACGAGCAGTACTTC. Its translation: CASSASSGGPYEQYF.

The genes are TRBV24-1 and TRBJ2-1; TRBD2 agrees at 7 bases. V trimming: 4 bases; J trimming: 7 bases; junction bases outside the gene matches: 9. The CDR3 totals 15 residues. Per germline, CDR1 KGHDR and CDR2 SFDVKD. CDR3 in amino acids: CATSESFGGRNEQFF. The CDR3 DNA is TGTGCCACCAGTGAATCGTTCGGGGGGAGGAATGAGCAGTTCTTC.

The chain uses TRBV19 and TRBJ2-7; D not certain. Germline CDR1 LNHDA, CDR2 SQIVND (reference sequence). Trimming stripped 6 bases from V and 3 bases from J, with 15 bases between. The CDR3 spans 14 residues. The CDR3 protein is CASSVRVRSYEQYF. The CDR3 DNA reads as TGTGCCAGTAGCGTCCGGGTAAGGAGCTACGAGCAGTACTTC.

The rearrangement uses TRBV11-3 and TRBJ2-1, with TRBD1 as a possible D gene (6 bases). The ends were cut back, 4 bases at V and 8 bases at J, with 15 bases in the middle. The CDR3 loop spans 14 amino acids. CDR1 is SGHNT and CDR2 is YENEEA in the germline V gene. The CDR3 nucleotides are TGTGCCAGCAGCTCGCCCACAGGGTTGGATGAGCAGTTCTTC. It translates to CASSSPTGLDEQFF.

The chain joins TRBV19 to TRBJ1-3, with TRBD1 matching 8 bases. This CDR3 is 13 amino acids long. Germline V CDR1 and CDR2: LNHDA, SQIVND (reference sequence). V lost 9 bases to trimming and J lost 0 bases; unmatched junction nucleotides: 1. CDR3 coding DNA: TGTGCCAGCGACAGGGGCTCTGGAAACACCATATATTTT. Translated, it gives CASDRGSGNTIYF.

The chain couples TRBV4-1 to TRBJ2-3; 11 bases map to TRBD2. With 4 bases clipped from V and 3 bases from J, the junction kept 3 bases outside the gene matches. Germline lookup yields CDR1 MGHRA and CDR2 YSYEKL. CDR3 length equals 15 residues. The DNA for the CDR3 is TGCGCCAGCAGCCCTCTAGCGGGGGGAACAGATACGCAGTATTTT. Amino acids: CASSPLAGGTDTQYF.

The chain employs TRBV6-1 and TRBJ1-2, with D unclear. The CDR3 is 14 residues long. Looked up from germline, CDR1 is MNHNS and CDR2 is SASEGT. V was trimmed by 0 bases and J by 3 bases, leaving 8 bases between them. CDR3 sequence: CASSEADWDYGYTF. DNA of the CDR3: TGTGCCAGCAGTGAAGCGGACTGGGACTATGGCTACACCTTC.

V and J are TRBV7-9 and TRBJ2-7; possibly TRBD2 for D (5 bases). The CDR3 spans 14 residues. The V gene's germline CDR1 is SEHNR and CDR2 FQNEAQ (reference sequence). Trimming left V 5 bases short and J 3 bases short, with 14 bases between. The CDR3 bases are TGTGCCAGCAGCCCACCTGGACTTCACTACGAGCAGTACGTC. Translating gives CASSPPGLHYEQYV.

In the case of this clone: The same CDR3 arises from other DNA sequences in this sample as well. The gene calls are TRBV11-2 and TRBJ2-7, with D perhaps matching TRBD1 (5 bases). Trimming shortened V by 3 bases and J by 6 bases, and 6 bases separated the two germline ends. The CDR3 is 11 amino acids. Germline V gene sequence: CDR1 SGHAT, CDR2 FQNNGV. The CDR3 loop reads CASSFRGEQYF. The CDR3 coding sequence is TGTGCCAGCAGCTTTAGGGGCGAGCAGTACTTC. The full variable domain, its missing parts supplied by reference TRBV11-2 and TRBJ2-7, is EAGVAQSPRYKIIEKRQSVAFWCNPISGHATLYWYQQILGQGPKLLIQFQNNGVVDDSQLPKDRFSAERLKGVDSTLKIQPAKLEDSAVYLCASSFRGEQYFGPGTRLTVT.

The chain recombines TRBV7-2 with TRBJ1-5; 10 bases map to TRBD1. The V gene's germline CDR1 is SGHTA and CDR2 FQGNSA. The CDR3 covers 15 residues. J gave up 5 bases and V 4 bases, and 5 bases lay outside the gene matches. The CDR3 DNA follows: TGTGCCAGCAGCTCCATGGACAGGGGGGATCAGCCCCAGCATTTT. Translated, it gives CASSSMDRGDQPQHF.

This rearrangement joins TRBV2 to TRBJ1-5; D is unclear. In germline, CDR1 is SNHLY, CDR2 FYNNEI. The CDR3 runs 12 residues. V lost 0 bases and J lost 6, with 3 bases in between. CDR3 in amino acids: CASSEARQPQHF. CDR3 nucleotide sequence: TGTGCCAGCAGTGAAGCGCGTCAGCCCCAGCATTTT.

V usage is TRBV6-2 or TRBV6-3 and J usage is TRBJ1-1; 7 bases agree with TRBD1. Losses at the gene ends were 0 bases for V and 10 bases for J; bases not matched to a gene: 17. The CDR3 runs 17 residues. Germline CDR1 is MNHEY and CDR2 is SVGEGT. The CDR3 sequence: CASSYSRIDSFDRVAFF. CDR3 DNA sequence: TGTGCCAGCAGTTACTCGAGGATTGATTCGTTTGACAGGGTAGCTTTCTTT.

The chain is built from TRBV7-9 and TRBJ2-3; tentative D call: TRBD1 (6 bases). CDR3 length equals 14 residues. V gave up 0 bases and J gave up 9 bases, with 13 bases separating them. Germline values: CDR1 SEHNR, CDR2 FQNEAQ (reference sequence). CDR3 DNA sequence: TGTGCCAGCAGCTTAGCTGCCCCCACAGGGACGCAGTATTTT. Its translation is CASSLAAPTGTQYF.

J is TRBJ2-7 and V is TRBV6-5; a possible D gene is TRBD2 (6 bases). The V end lost 8 bases, the J end lost 4 bases, and 9 bases lay between the germline ends. There are 11 residues in the CDR3. Germline CDR1 and CDR2: MNHEY and SVGAGI. The chain's CDR3 is CASGRGYEQYV. CDR3 nucleotides: TGTGCCAGCGGGCGGGGATACGAGCAGTACGTC.

The chain recombines TRBV10-3 with TRBJ1-2; 7 bases are a match to TRBD1. In germline, CDR1 is ENHRY, CDR2 SYGVKD. This CDR3 comprises 13 residues. V lost 2 bases, J lost 13 bases, and 10 bases stayed unmatched. The CDR3 DNA reads as TGTGCCATCAGTGAGGCCGGGACAGCGATACTCACCTTC. Translating it yields CAISEAGTAILTF.